The entry that follows covers one TCR beta chain sequence. Its cognate antigen has yet to be identified. The sample holds no much larger clone one base away, and base qualities are not on file. These data are taken from a study of blood T cell repertoires in COVID-19 (dated by TCRdb to 2020 to 2021). Turning to the overall study: Samples covering the acute and convalescent phases of COVID-19 were provided by collaborators in the United States, Italy and Spain. The material from the prospective study consisted of cDNA or gDNA derived from T cells, B-cell-depleted T cells, or PBMCs. The dataset comprised deeply sampled blood TCRbeta repertoires from subjects exposed to, actively infected with, or recovered from COVID-19. A freely available public database, intended as a resource for researchers studying the immune response to SARS-CoV-2, is where the repertoires were released. The samples were drawn from the first 160 participants of the ongoing ImmuneRACE study and from 950 to 1,500 subjects provided by 6 global collaborators. The sample metadata nearly always contained a de-identified subject ID, COVID-19 status, age in years and sex. Where available, HLA class I and class II types were obtained from metadata supplied by the sample provider rather than from assay-based typing.

The immunoSEQ Assay, a bias-controlled multiplex PCR, was used to amplify TCRbeta CDR3 regions from genomic DNA. In the paper's pipeline: The number of nucleated cells in each sample was estimated from the amplification of reference gene primers within the assay. Sequence reads were collapsed and filtered to measure the absolute abundance of every unique TCRbeta CDR3 rearrangement. Productive Simpson clonality was computed per sample as the square root of Simpson's diversity index over productive rearrangements. TCRdb took over this immuneACCESS table, retaining in-frame rearrangements with V and J assigned. Such tables are incomplete; in checked studies, under half of the missing clones stem from an unresolved V gene, and the remainder is unexplained. The D gene and trimming were derived from the DNA, and the V and J assignments and clone size from that table. This sample holds about 130,000 clones; roughly 80% were observed only once. Jointly, the top ten make up about a sixth of the sample.

Overall study results and their limits: The amount of clinical and demographic metadata varied by source and participant and was provided uncurated.

Enrolling through a virtual design, the prospective study's participants ranged in age from roughly 18 to 89 years and lived across 24 United States geographic areas. In the prospective study, participants were assigned to cohorts based on the clinical history participants reported in a screening survey and a study questionnaire. Recovered participants in ImmuneRACE Cohort 3 were defined as having two consecutive negative NP/OP PCR tests, clearance from a healthcare professional, or resolution of symptoms. Mobile phlebotomists in the prospective study collected whole blood, serum and a nasopharyngeal or oropharyngeal swab from every participant. Additional blood draws and questionnaires over an approximately two-month period could optionally be provided by prospective study participants. Blood samples from the prospective study were shipped frozen or at room temperature prior to DNA extraction.

The origin of this receptor is a man aged 25-40 years who had recovered from COVID-19. Sequenced input: PBMCs or T cells enriched from blood (not recorded which).

The CDR3 protein sequence reads: CASSGTSSYNEQFF. The sequenced DNA: TGTGCCAGCAGTGGGACTAGCTCTTACAATGAGCAGTTCTTC. The rearranged chain carries TRBV6-2 or TRBV6-3 and TRBJ2-1; the junction holds 9 bases that match TRBD2. The CDR3, cysteine through phenylalanine, is 14 amino acids long. Only CDR3 DNA remains: 42 bases, in frame from the first base. For this chain, trimming is 5 bases at the V end and 4 bases at the J end, and the number of junction bases without a gene match is 3. The germline V gene encodes CDR1 MNHEY and CDR2 SVGEGT.